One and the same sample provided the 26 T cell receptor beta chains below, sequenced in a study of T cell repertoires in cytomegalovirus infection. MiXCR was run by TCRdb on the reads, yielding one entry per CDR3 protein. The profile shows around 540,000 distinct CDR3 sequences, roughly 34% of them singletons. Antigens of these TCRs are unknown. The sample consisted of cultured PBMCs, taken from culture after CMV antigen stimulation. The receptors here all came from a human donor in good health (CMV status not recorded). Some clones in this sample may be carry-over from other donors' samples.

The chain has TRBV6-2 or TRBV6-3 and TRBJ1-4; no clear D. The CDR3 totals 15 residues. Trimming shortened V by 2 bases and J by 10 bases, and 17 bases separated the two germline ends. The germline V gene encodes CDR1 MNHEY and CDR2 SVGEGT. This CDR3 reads CASSYQFAREAKLFF. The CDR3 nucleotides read TGTGCCAGCAGTTACCAATTCGCGAGGGAAGCAAAACTGTTTTTT.

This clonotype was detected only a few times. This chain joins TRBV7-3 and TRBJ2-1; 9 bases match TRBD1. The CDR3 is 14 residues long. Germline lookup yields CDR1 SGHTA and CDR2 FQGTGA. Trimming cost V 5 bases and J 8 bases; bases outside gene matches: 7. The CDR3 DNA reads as TGTGCCAGCAGCCCCGGGACAGGGCTCCATGAGCAGTTCTTC. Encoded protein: CASSPGTGLHEQFF.

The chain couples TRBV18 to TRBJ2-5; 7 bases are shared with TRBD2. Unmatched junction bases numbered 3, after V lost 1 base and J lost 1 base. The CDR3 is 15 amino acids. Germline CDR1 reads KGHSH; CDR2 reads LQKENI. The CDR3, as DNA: TGTGCCAGCTCACCACTACTAGCGACCCAAGAGACCCAGTACTTC. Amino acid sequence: CASSPLLATQETQYF.

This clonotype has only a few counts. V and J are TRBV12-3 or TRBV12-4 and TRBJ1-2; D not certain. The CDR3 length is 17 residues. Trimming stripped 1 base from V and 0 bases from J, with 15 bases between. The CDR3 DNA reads TGTGCCAGCAGTTTAGGAGGAGTGGGCAGAGCTAACTATGGCTACACCTTC. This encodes CASSLGGVGRANYGYTF.

The DNA of the CDR3 is TGTGCTAGTGGTTACCGGGACAGGGGAGATACGCAGTATTTT. Protein product: CASGYRDRGDTQYF. The rearrangement uses TRBV12-5 and TRBJ2-3; 10 bases are a match to TRBD1. The CDR3 consists of 14 residues. Germline V gene data show CDR1 as LGHNT and CDR2 as FRNRAP. With V trimmed by 4 bases and J by 5 bases, 3 bases remained unmatched.

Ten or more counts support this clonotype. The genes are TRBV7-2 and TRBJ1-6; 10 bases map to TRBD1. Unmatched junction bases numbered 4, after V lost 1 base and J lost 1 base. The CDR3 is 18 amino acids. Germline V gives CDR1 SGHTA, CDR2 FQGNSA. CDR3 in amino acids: CASSLGRQGASYNSPLHF. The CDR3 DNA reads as TGTGCCAGCAGCTTAGGGCGACAGGGGGCTTCCTATAATTCACCCCTCCACTTT.

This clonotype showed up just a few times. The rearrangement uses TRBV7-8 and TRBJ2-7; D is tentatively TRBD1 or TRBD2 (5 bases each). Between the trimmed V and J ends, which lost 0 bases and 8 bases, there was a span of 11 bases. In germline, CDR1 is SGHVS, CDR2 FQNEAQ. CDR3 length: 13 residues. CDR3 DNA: TGTGCCAGCAGCTTAGCGAGAGGGGAACAGCAGTACGTC. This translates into CASSLARGEQQYV.

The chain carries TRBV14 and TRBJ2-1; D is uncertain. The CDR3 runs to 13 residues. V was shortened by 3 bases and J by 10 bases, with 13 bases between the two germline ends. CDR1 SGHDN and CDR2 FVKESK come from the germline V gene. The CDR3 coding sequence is TGTGCCAGCAGCCAGGAATATATAGACGAGCAGTTCTTC. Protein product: CASSQEYIDEQFF.

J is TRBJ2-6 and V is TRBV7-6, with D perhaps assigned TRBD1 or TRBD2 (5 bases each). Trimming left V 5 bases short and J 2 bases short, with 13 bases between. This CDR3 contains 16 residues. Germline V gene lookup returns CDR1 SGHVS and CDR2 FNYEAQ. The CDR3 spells CASSVNMGAGANVLTF. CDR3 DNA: TGTGCCAGCAGCGTTAACATGGGGGCTGGGGCCAACGTCCTGACTTTC.

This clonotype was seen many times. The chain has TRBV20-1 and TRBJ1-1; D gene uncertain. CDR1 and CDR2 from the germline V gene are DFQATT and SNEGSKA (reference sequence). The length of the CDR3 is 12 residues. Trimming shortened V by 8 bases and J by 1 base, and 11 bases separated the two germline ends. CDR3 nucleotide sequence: TGCAGTCTCATGACCCCGAACACTGAAGCTTTCTTT. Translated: CSLMTPNTEAFF.

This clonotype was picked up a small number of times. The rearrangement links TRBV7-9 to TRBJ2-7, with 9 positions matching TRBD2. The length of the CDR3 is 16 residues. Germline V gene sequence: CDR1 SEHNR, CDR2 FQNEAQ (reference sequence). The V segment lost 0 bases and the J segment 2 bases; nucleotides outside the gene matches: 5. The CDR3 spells CASSLARLAGTYEQYF. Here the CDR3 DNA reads TGTGCCAGCAGCTTAGCGAGGCTAGCGGGGACCTACGAGCAGTACTTC.

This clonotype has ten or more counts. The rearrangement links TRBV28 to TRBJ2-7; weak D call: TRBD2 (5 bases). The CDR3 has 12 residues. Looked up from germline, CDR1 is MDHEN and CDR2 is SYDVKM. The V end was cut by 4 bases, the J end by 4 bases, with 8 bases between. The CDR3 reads CASSWGVYEQYF. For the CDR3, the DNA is TGTGCCAGCAGTTGGGGAGTGTACGAGCAGTACTTC.

CDR3 sequence reads: CASRLREAFYRGTDTQYF. In DNA, the CDR3 is TGTGCCAGCCGTTTACGGGAGGCGTTCTATCGGGGCACAGATACGCAGTATTTT. The chain links TRBV6-1 to TRBJ2-3; TRBD2 matches at 7 bases. CDR3 length: 18 amino acids. Losses at the gene ends were 8 bases for V and 1 base for J; bases not matched to a gene: 18. Germline lookup yields CDR1 MNHNS and CDR2 SASEGT.

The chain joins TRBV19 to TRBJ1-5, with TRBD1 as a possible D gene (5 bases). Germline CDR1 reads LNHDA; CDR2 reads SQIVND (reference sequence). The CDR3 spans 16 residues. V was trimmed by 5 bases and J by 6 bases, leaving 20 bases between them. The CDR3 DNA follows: TGTGCCAGTAGTGTTCAGGGTACAGGAATTAGTCAGCCCCAGCATTTT. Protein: CASSVQGTGISQPQHF.

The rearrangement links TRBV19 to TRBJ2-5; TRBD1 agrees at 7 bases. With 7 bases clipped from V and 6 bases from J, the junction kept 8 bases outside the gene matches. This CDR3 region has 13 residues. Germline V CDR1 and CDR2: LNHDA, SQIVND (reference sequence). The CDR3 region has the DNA TGTGCCAGTAAGGGACAGAACGGAAAGACCCAGTACTTC. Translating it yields CASKGQNGKTQYF.

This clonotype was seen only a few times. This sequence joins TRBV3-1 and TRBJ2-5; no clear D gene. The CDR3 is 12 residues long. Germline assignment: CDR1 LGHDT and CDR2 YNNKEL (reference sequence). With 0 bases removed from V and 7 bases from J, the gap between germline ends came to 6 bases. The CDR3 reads CASSQESRTQYF. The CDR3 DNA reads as TGTGCCAGCAGCCAAGAATCCCGGACCCAGTACTTC.

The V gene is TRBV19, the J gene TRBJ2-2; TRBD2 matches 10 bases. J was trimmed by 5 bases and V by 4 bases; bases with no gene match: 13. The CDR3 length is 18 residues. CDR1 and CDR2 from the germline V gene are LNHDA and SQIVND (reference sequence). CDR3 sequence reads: CASSNRAGGTLGTGELFF. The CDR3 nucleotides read TGTGCCAGTAGTAACAGAGCGGGAGGGACCCTTGGGACCGGGGAGCTGTTTTTT. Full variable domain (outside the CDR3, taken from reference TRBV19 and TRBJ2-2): DGGITQSPKYLFRKEGQNVTLSCEQNLNHDAMYWYRQDPGQGLRLIYYSQIVNDFQKGDIAEGYSVSREKKESFPLTVTSAQKNPTAFYLCASSNRAGGTLGTGELFFGEGSRLTVL.

CDR3 region: CASSFGGFNEQFF. The CDR3 bases are TGTGCCAGCAGTTTTGGGGGTTTCAATGAGCAGTTCTTC. The V and J genes are TRBV6-1 and TRBJ2-1; D is tentatively TRBD1 or TRBD2 (5 bases each). CDR1 MNHNS and CDR2 SASEGT come from the germline V gene. Trimming pared 5 bases from V and 6 bases from J, leaving 11 bases between. This CDR3 has 13 residues.

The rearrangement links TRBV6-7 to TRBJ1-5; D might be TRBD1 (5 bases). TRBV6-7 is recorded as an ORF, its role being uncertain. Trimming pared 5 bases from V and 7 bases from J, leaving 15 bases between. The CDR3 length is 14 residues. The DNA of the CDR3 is TGTGCCAGCAGTCCTAGGACATTAACGCAGCCCCAGCATTTT. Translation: CASSPRTLTQPQHF.

CDR3 amino acids: CATRIQETQYF. The CDR3 DNA reads TGTGCCACCAGGATTCAAGAGACCCAGTACTTC. The genes are TRBV6-2 or TRBV6-3 and TRBJ2-5; D call uncertain. With 10 bases removed from V and 2 bases from J, the gap between germline ends came to 8 bases. The CDR3 spans 11 residues. From germline, CDR1 is MNHEY and CDR2 SVGEGT.

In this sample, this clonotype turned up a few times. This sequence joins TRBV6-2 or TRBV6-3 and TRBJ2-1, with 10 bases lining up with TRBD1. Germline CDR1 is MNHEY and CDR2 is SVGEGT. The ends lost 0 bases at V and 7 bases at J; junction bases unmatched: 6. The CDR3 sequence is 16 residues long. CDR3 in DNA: TGTGCCAGCAGTTACTCTCGGGACAGGGGAGCAAATGAGCAGTTCTTC. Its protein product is CASSYSRDRGANEQFF.

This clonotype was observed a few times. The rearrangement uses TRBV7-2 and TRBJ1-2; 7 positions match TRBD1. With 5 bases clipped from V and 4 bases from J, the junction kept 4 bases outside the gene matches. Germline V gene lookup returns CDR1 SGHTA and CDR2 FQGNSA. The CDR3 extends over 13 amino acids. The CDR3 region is CASSVNRGYGYTF. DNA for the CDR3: TGTGCCAGCAGCGTTAACAGGGGCTATGGCTACACCTTC.

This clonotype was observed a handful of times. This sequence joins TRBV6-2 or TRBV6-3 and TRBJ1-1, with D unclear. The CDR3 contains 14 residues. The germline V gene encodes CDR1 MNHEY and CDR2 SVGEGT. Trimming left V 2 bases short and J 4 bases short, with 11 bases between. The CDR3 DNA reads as TGTGCCAGCAGTTACAGTTCGGTGGGCACTGAAGCTTTCTTT. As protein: CASSYSSVGTEAFF.

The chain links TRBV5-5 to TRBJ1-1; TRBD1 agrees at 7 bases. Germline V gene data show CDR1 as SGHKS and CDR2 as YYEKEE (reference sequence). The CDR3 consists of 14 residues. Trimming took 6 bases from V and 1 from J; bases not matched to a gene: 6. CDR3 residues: CASNFWTGNTEAFF. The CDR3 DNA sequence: TGTGCCAGCAACTTCTGGACAGGGAACACTGAAGCTTTCTTT.

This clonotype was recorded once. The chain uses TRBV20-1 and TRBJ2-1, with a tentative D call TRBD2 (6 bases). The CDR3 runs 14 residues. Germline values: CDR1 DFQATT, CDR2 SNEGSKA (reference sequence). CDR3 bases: TGCGCCGGCCGGCGGGACCGCTCCTACAATGAGCAGTTCTTC. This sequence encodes CAGRRDRSYNEQFF.

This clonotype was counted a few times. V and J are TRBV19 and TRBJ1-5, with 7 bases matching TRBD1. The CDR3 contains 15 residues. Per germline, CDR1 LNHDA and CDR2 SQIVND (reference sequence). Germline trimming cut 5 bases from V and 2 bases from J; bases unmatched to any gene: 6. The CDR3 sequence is CASSVGTARNQPQHF. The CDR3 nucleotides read TGTGCCAGTAGTGTAGGGACAGCCCGCAATCAGCCCCAGCATTTT.